This passage covers 22 T cell receptor beta chains from one sample sequenced in a study of cytomegalovirus exposure and HLA in healthy donors. PCR was performed using 60 Vbeta and 13 Jbeta primers. Sequencing used immunoSEQ multiplex PCR; TCRdb keeps in-frame clones, though not all of them. The repertoire holds some 190,000 clones, 65% to 80% seen once, with under 2.5% in the top ten. The sequencing input was PBMCs. All receptors derive from a woman between 25 and 40 years old in good health and CMV-seropositive.

The table lists this clone with a count of one. This chain uses TRBV12-5 with TRBJ2-3, with 10 bases matching TRBD1. This CDR3 region has 18 residues. The trim removed 2 bases at V and 1 base at J, leaving 9 bases unmatched. The germline gives CDR1 LGHNT, CDR2 FRNRAP. This CDR3 reads CASGLTQTGGGGTDTQYF. The CDR3, as DNA: TGTGCTAGTGGTTTGACCCAGACAGGGGGCGGGGGCACAGATACGCAGTATTTT.

On this clone: Other DNA sequences in this specimen translate into the identical CDR3. This rearrangement joins TRBV11-2 to TRBJ2-7; D gene uncertain. The V gene lost 1 base and the J gene lost 1 base, with 5 bases spanning the gap. Per the germline V gene, CDR1 is SGHAT and CDR2 is FQNNGV. There are 13 residues in the CDR3. CDR3 sequence reads: CASSLGGSYEQYF. DNA for the CDR3: TGTGCCAGCAGCTTAGGAGGTTCCTACGAGCAGTACTTC.

The chain joins TRBV11-2 to TRBJ2-5, with D maybe TRBD1 (8 bases). The CDR3 consists of 17 residues. V was pared by 0 bases and J by 7 bases, with 21 bases between. In germline, CDR1 is SGHAT, CDR2 FQNNGV. The CDR3 DNA reads as TGTGCCAGCAGCTTAGACCCCGGCCAGGGGGCTAGCGGGACCCAGTACTTC. Translating it yields CASSLDPGQGASGTQYF.

This chain joins TRBV7-9 and TRBJ2-6; no clear D gene. The V end was cut by 8 bases, the J end by 1 base, with 6 bases between. This CDR3 region has 13 residues. Germline CDR1 reads SEHNR; CDR2 reads FQNEAQ (reference sequence). CDR3 protein: CASESSGANVLTF. The DNA for the CDR3 is TGTGCCAGCGAGTCTTCTGGGGCCAACGTCCTGACTTTC.

This clone came up a few times. This rearrangement joins TRBV28 to TRBJ1-4, with 8 nucleotides matching TRBD1. Germline values: CDR1 MDHEN, CDR2 SYDVKM. Trimming at V came to 6 bases and at J to 8 bases, leaving 8 bases not matched to a gene. The CDR3 runs 14 residues. This CDR3 reads CASSSGGAGEKLFF. The CDR3 bases are TGTGCCAGCAGCTCAGGGGGCGCGGGAGAAAAACTGTTTTTT.

The rearrangement uses TRBV30 and TRBJ2-7; D remains unclear. V lost 1 base and J 5 bases, leaving 12 bases between the germline ends. Germline lookup yields CDR1 GTSNPN and CDR2 SVGIG (reference sequence). There are 13 residues in the CDR3. CDR3 sequence: CAWSAGNADEQYF. The CDR3 DNA is TGTGCCTGGAGTGCGGGTAATGCCGACGAGCAGTACTTC.

This clone was observed a single time. The V and J genes are TRBV11-2 and TRBJ1-2; no definite D call. Germline CDR1 is SGHAT and CDR2 is FQNNGV. The V end lost 3 bases, the J end lost 4 bases, and 9 bases lay between the germline ends. The CDR3 has 13 residues. DNA of the CDR3: TGTGCCAGCAGCTTTTCCAGGTTCTATGGCTACACCTTC. Translation gives CASSFSRFYGYTF. Using reference TRBV11-2 and TRBJ1-2 for the parts outside the CDR3, the full variable domain is EAGVAQSPRYKIIEKRQSVAFWCNPISGHATLYWYQQILGQGPKLLIQFQNNGVVDDSQLPKDRFSAERLKGVDSTLKIQPAKLEDSAVYLCASSFSRFYGYTFGSGTRLTVV.

The V and J genes are TRBV30 and TRBJ1-2, with unresolved D. Germline lookup yields CDR1 GTSNPN and CDR2 SVGIG (reference sequence). The CDR3 runs 13 residues. V was clipped by 6 bases and J by 2 bases, with 13 bases between them. Here the CDR3 DNA reads TGTGCCTGCTCCAGGAGGAGGAACTATGGCTACACCTTC. Protein sequence: CACSRRRNYGYTF.

The genes are TRBV19 and TRBJ2-2; possibly TRBD1 for D (6 bases). The V end was cut by 3 bases, the J end by 3 bases, with 14 bases between. The CDR3 is 16 residues long. Germline V gene lookup returns CDR1 LNHDA and CDR2 SQIVND (reference sequence). The CDR3 nucleotides are TGTGCCAGTAGTATGGGGGCACTAGAGGACACCGGGGAGCTGTTTTTT. Its translation: CASSMGALEDTGELFF.

This clone has more than one count but fewer than ten. The chain is built from TRBV18 and TRBJ2-7; D is unclear. The germline V gene encodes CDR1 KGHSH and CDR2 LQKENI. V was clipped by 6 bases and J by 0 bases, with 12 bases between them. The length of the CDR3 is 14 residues. For the CDR3, the DNA is TGTGCCAGCTCCACCGAGGCCCCCTCCTACGAGCAGTACTTC. It yields the protein CASSTEAPSYEQYF.

This clone was picked up a small number of times. The rearrangement links TRBV19 to TRBJ2-6; tentative D call: TRBD1 (6 bases). V lost 6 bases and J lost 2, with 11 bases in between. CDR3 length: 15 residues. Germline V lookup: CDR1 LNHDA, CDR2 SQIVND (reference sequence). The CDR3 spells CASRREGAGANVLTF. The CDR3 nucleotides are TGTGCCAGTAGGAGAGAGGGGGCTGGGGCCAACGTCCTGACTTTC.

The chain employs TRBV5-5 and TRBJ1-4; D call uncertain. Germline V CDR1 and CDR2: SGHKS, YYEKEE (reference sequence). The CDR3 runs to 13 residues. V lost 0 bases and J lost 8, with 8 bases in between. The CDR3 sequence is CASSLGLPEKLFF. CDR3 coding DNA: TGTGCCAGCAGCTTGGGGCTCCCGGAAAAACTGTTTTTT.

In this sample, this clone turned up once. The CDR3 DNA sequence: TGTGCCAGTAGTAAGGGGAGCGGGGGTACCTATGAGCAGTTCTTC. Amino acid sequence: CASSKGSGGTYEQFF. The rearrangement links TRBV19 to TRBJ2-1, with 8 bases lining up with TRBD2. The CDR3 is made up of 15 amino acids. V shed 4 bases, J shed 8 bases, and the junction held 10 bases outside the gene matches. Germline CDR1 is LNHDA and CDR2 is SQIVND (reference sequence).

The chain joins TRBV28 to TRBJ1-1, with TRBD1 as a possible D gene (5 bases). CDR1 MDHEN and CDR2 SYDVKM come from the germline V gene. This CDR3 has 13 amino acids. V lost 4 bases and J 1 base, leaving 7 bases between the germline ends. The CDR3 DNA follows: TGTGCCAGCAGTTCAGGACAGAACACTGAAGCTTTCTTT. Amino acids: CASSSGQNTEAFF.

On this clone: An end of the junction differs from the germline gene, which may be a read error. The sample contains more than one DNA sequence encoding this CDR3. J is TRBJ2-2 and V is TRBV14; 7 bases line up with TRBD1. The V gene's germline CDR1 is SGHDN and CDR2 FVKESK. The CDR3 loop spans 17 amino acids. As DNA, the CDR3 is TGCGCCAGCAGCCAAGTAGAAGAGGGGGCCTGGACCGGGGAGCTGTTTTTT. Its protein product is CASSQVEEGAWTGELFF.

This sequence joins TRBV27 and TRBJ2-1, with 8 bases lining up with TRBD1. Germline values: CDR1 MNHEY, CDR2 SMNVEV (reference sequence). Unmatched junction bases numbered 5, after V lost 0 bases and J lost 10 bases. The CDR3 is 14 amino acids. The CDR3 sequence is CASSLSAGGWEQFF. The CDR3 nucleotides are TGTGCCAGCAGTTTATCTGCAGGGGGCTGGGAGCAGTTCTTC.

This clone appeared a few times. The chain carries TRBV11-2 and TRBJ2-4; tentatively, D is TRBD1 (5 bases). The CDR3 extends over 15 amino acids. V was pared by 1 base and J by 1 base, with 8 bases between. Per the germline V gene, CDR1 is SGHAT and CDR2 is FQNNGV. The CDR3 DNA reads as TGTGCCAGCAGCTTAGCGGCAGGGGCCAAAAACATTCAGTACTTC. Translating it yields CASSLAAGAKNIQYF.

Comment on this clone: An end of the junction differs from the germline gene, which may be a read error. V and J are TRBV4-3 and TRBJ2-2; 9 bases are shared with TRBD2. The V gene's germline CDR1 is LGHNA and CDR2 YSLEER. The length of the CDR3 is 16 residues. The CDR3 nucleotides are TGCGCCAGCGGCCAAGTTAGCGGGGGGAACACCGGGGAGCTGTTTTTT. Translating it yields CASGQVSGGNTGELFF.

This clone was seen just once. The genes are TRBV9 and TRBJ1-1, with 7 bases lining up with TRBD1. Germline V lookup: CDR1 SGDLS, CDR2 YYNGEE. The CDR3 extends over 13 amino acids. With V trimmed by 3 bases and J by 2 bases, 1 base remained unmatched. The CDR3 nucleotides are TGTGCCAGCAGCGGAGGGGGCAACACTGAAGCTTTCTTT. It yields the protein CASSGGGNTEAFF.

The V gene is TRBV15, the J gene TRBJ2-7; 12 bases fit TRBD2. The CDR3 length is 18 residues. CDR1 and CDR2 (germline): LNHNV, YYDKDF (reference sequence). With V trimmed by 1 base and J by 3 bases, 10 bases remained unmatched. The CDR3 reads CATSRGGRTSGEDYEQYF. CDR3 nucleotide sequence: TGTGCCACCAGCAGAGGGGGGAGGACTAGCGGGGAGGACTACGAGCAGTACTTC.

This clone was detected only once. The chain is built from TRBV5-6 and TRBJ1-2; 8 bases are a match to TRBD1. In germline, CDR1 is SGHDT, CDR2 YYEEEE. V lost 2 bases to trimming and J lost 4 bases; unmatched junction nucleotides: 4. The CDR3 consists of 14 residues. The CDR3 here is CASSLTDRVYGYTF. The CDR3 DNA sequence: TGTGCCAGCAGCTTAACGGACAGGGTCTATGGCTACACCTTC.

J is TRBJ1-2 and V is TRBV18; D is ambiguous. The CDR3 is made up of 13 amino acids. Looked up from germline, CDR1 is KGHSH and CDR2 is LQKENI. V lost 3 bases and J 1 base, leaving 6 bases between the germline ends. The CDR3 loop reads CASSPAVNYGYTF. Here the CDR3 DNA reads TGTGCCAGCTCACCGGCTGTTAACTATGGCTACACCTTC.